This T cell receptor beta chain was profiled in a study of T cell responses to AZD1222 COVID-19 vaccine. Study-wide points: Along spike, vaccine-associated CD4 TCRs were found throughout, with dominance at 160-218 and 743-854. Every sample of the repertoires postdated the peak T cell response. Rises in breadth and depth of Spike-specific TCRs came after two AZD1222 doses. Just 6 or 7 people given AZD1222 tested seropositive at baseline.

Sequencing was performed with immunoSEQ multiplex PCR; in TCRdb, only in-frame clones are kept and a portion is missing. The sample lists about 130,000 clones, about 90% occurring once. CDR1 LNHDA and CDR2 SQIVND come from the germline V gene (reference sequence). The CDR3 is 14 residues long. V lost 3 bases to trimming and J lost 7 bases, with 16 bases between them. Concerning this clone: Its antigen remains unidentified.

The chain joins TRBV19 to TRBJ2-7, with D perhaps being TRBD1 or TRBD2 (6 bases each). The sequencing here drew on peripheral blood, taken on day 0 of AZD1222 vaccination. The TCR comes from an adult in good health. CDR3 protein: CASSISGGRWEQYF. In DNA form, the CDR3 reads TGTGCCAGTAGTATCTCCGGGGGCAGGTGGGAGCAGTACTTC.